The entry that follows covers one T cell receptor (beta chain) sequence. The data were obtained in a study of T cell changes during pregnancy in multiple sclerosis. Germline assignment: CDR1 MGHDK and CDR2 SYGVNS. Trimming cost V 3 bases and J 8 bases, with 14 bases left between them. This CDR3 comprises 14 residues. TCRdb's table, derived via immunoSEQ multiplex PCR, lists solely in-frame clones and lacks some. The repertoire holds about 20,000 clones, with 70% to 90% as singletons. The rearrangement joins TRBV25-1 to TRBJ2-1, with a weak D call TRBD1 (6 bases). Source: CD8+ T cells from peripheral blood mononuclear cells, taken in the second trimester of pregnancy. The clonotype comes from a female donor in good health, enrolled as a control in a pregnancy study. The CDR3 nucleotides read TGTGCCAGCAGTGAGGGGGCTGGACTCCATGAGCAGTTCTTC. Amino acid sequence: CASSEGAGLHEQFF. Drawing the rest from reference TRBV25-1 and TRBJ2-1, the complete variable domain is EADIYQTPRYLVIGTGKKITLECSQTMGHDKMYWYQQDPGMELHLIHYSYGVNSTEKGDLSSESTVSRIRTEHFPLTLESARPSHTSQYLCASSEGAGLHEQFFGPGTRLTVL.